This is a list of T cell receptor beta chains from one sample in a study of PD-1 blockade in classical Hodgkin lymphoma. Profiled with immunoSEQ multiplex PCR; TCRdb holds only in-frame clones, not every one. The table has about 23,000 clones, around 87% seen once. Sequencing was performed on peripheral blood mononuclear cells (PBMCs), taken before the fourth cycle of nivolumab. These receptors all come from a human donor with classical Hodgkin lymphoma. Each CDR3 is given with its conserved first and last residue.

v_call	j_call	cdr3_aa
TRBV4-1	TRBJ2-3	CASSQQESQYF
TRBV5-5	TRBJ2-7	CASSLDRGRYEQYF
TRBV12-5	TRBJ1-1	CASGLARTGVGTEAFF
TRBV6-5	TRBJ2-7	CASSEGYEQYF
TRBV27	TRBJ2-3	CASSSWTDTDTQYF
TRBV18	TRBJ1-1	CASSPRGRSTEAFF
TRBV9	TRBJ2-7	CASSVSGFPYEQYF
TRBV2	TRBJ2-2	CASSDPGQSGELFF
TRBV5-6	TRBJ2-1	CASSQTSGVYNEQFF
TRBV14	TRBJ1-4	CASSQVSSEKLFF
TRBV6-5	TRBJ2-7	CASSYSAGEALYEQYF
TRBV2	TRBJ1-1	CASSVPRGSTEAFF
TRBV6-1	TRBJ2-7	CASVGDSYEQYF
TRBV14	TRBJ1-5	CASSQGTGRNQPQHF
TRBV20-1	-	CSARDSYEQYF
TRBV5-1	TRBJ2-4	CASSLEGAWNIQYF
TRBV2	TRBJ2-7	CASSSPGAGGSYEQYF
TRBV6-4	TRBJ2-2	CASSEGDSTGELFF
TRBV7-2	TRBJ1-2	CASSSTRTVGGYTF
TRBV7-9	TRBJ2-3	CASSLAEQGGDTQYF
TRBV5-1	TRBJ2-7	CASSWGASYEQYF
TRBV13	TRBJ2-7	CASSFDSNYEQYF
TRBV6-1	TRBJ2-1	CASSERSEGYNEQFF
TRBV18	TRBJ2-5	CASSPLTALRGQETQYF
TRBV27	TRBJ2-3	CASSLEGRGGAFTDTQYF
TRBV5-1	TRBJ2-3	CASSTQGAGTDTQYF
TRBV30	TRBJ2-7	CAWYPGGSEQYF
TRBV7-7	TRBJ1-1	CASSIDRATEAFF
TRBV9	TRBJ1-4	CASSATGASSEKLFF
TRBV30	TRBJ2-3	CAWRSPGRTDTQYF
TRBV5-6	TRBJ2-7	CASSLVSDRAYAYEQYF
TRBV7-2	TRBJ1-5	CASSLWSGNQPQHF
TRBV29-1	TRBJ2-6	CSGIFDRKVSGANVLTF
TRBV6-5	TRBJ1-1	CASSYSRVANTEAFF
TRBV4-1	TRBJ2-5	CASSQGFLETQYF
TRBV7-7	TRBJ2-1	CASSLNPGNLDEQFF
TRBV18	TRBJ2-2	CASSPPGLDTGELFF
TRBV30	TRBJ1-3	CAWSGARFSGNTIYF
TRBV5-1	TRBJ2-2	CASSPLLAGSTGELFF
TRBV30	TRBJ2-3	CAWGFSTDTQYF
TRBV19	TRBJ2-2	CASSGGLNTGELFF
TRBV7-2	TRBJ1-2	CASSFPGTEYRGYTF
TRBV5-1	TRBJ2-3	CASSLQGSQFTDTQYF
TRBV5-1	TRBJ2-6	CASSLGVLSGANVLTF
TRBV30	TRBJ2-2	CAWSVLALAGLAGELFF
TRBV7-9	TRBJ2-3	CASSFGQIFGSTDTQYF
TRBV11-2	TRBJ2-1	CASSTPRLAGLSNEQFF
TRBV6-1	TRBJ1-2	CASSAFFKGGGYTF
TRBV9	TRBJ1-1	CASSGHTGINTEAFF
TRBV6-5	TRBJ1-2	CASSYIGSGYTF
TRBV7-6	TRBJ2-2	CASSASPSGRAGTGELFF
TRBV11-2	TRBJ2-5	CASSLSYGLAGRETQYF
TRBV29-1	TRBJ1-1	CSVVDRTEAFF